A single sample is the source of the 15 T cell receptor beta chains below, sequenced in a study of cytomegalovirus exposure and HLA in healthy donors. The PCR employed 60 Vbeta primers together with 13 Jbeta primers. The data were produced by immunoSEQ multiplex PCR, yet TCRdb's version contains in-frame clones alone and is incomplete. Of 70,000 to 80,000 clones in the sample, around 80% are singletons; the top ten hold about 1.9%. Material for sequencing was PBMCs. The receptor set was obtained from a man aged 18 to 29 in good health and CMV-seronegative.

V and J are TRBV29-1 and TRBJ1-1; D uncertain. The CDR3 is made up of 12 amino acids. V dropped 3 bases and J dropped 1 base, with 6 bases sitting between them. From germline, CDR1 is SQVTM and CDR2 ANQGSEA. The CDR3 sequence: CSVEPGNTEAFF. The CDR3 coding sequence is TGCAGCGTTGAGCCAGGGAACACTGAAGCTTTCTTT.

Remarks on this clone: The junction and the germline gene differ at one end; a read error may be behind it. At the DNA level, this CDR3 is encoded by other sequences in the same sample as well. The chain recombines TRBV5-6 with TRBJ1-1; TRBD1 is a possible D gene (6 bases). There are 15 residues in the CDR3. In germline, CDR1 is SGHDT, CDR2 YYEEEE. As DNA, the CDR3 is TGTGCCAGCAGCCTACGACAGGCCCCCTCCACTGAAGCTTTCTTC. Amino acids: CASSLRQAPSTEAFF.

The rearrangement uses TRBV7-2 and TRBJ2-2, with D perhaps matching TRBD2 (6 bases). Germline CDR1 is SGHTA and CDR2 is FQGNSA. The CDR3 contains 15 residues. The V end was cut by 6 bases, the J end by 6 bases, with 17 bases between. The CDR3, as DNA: TGTGCCAGCAGGTCTGGGGCGGGGCAGGCCGGGGAGCTGTTTTTT. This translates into CASRSGAGQAGELFF.

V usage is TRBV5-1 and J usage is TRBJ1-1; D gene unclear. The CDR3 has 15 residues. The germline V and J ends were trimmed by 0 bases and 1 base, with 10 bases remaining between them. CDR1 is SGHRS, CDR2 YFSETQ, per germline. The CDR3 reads CASSLAVGKNTEAFF. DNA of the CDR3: TGCGCCAGCAGCTTGGCGGTCGGTAAGAACACTGAAGCTTTCTTT.

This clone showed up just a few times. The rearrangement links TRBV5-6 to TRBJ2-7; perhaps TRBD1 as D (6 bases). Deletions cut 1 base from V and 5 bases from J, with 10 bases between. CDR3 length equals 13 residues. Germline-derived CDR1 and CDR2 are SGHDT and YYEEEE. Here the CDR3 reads CASSLQGRDEQYF. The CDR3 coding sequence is TGTGCCAGCAGCTTGCAGGGGCGCGACGAGCAGTACTTC.

The CDR3 coding sequence is TGCGCCAGCAGCCGACTAGCGGACAACACAGATACGCAGTATTTT. Its translation is CASSRLADNTDTQYF. J is TRBJ2-3 and V is TRBV4-3, with 9 bases aligning to TRBD2. V was pared by 4 bases and J by 2 bases, with 4 bases of the junction left unmatched. The CDR3 loop spans 15 amino acids. Germline V CDR1 and CDR2: LGHNA, YSLEER.

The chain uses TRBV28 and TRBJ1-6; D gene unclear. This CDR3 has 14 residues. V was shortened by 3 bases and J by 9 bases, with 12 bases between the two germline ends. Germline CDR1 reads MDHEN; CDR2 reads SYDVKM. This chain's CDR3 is CASSLADRGSPLHF. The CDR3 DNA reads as TGTGCCAGCAGTTTGGCGGACCGGGGTTCACCCCTCCACTTT.

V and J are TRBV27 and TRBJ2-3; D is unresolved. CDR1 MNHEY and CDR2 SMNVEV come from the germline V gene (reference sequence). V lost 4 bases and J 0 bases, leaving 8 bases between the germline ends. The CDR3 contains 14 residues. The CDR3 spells CASSYYGSTDTQYF. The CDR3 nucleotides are TGTGCCAGCAGTTACTACGGTAGCACAGATACGCAGTATTTT.

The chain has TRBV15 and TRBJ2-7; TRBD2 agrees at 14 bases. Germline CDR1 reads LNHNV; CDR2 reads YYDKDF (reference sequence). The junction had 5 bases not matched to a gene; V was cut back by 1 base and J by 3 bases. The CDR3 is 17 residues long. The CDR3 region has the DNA TGTGCCACCAGCAGAGGGGGGACTAGCGGGAGTCTCTACGAGCAGTACTTC. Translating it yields CATSRGGTSGSLYEQYF. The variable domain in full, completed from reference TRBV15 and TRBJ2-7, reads DAMVIQNPRYQVTQFGKPVTLSCSQTLNHNVMYWYQQKSSQAPKLLFHYYDKDFNNEADTPDNFQSRRPNTSFCFLDIRSPGLGDTAMYLCATSRGGTSGSLYEQYFGPGTRLTVT.

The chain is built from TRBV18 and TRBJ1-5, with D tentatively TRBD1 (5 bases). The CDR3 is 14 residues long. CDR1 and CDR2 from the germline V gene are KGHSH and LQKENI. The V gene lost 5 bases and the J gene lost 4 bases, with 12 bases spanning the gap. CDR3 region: CASSSGEGNQPQHF. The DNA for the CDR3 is TGTGCCAGCTCATCGGGGGAGGGAAATCAGCCCCAGCATTTT.

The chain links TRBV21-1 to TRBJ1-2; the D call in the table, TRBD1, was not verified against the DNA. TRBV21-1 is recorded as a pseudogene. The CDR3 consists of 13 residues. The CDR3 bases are TGTGCCAGCATCCGACAGGGATCCGATGGCTACACCTTC. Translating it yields CASIRQGSDGYTF.

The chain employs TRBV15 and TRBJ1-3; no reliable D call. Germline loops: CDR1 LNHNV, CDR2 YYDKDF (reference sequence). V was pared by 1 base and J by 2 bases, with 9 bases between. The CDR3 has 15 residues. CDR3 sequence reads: CATSRGSGTGNTIYF. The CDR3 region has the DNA TGTGCCACCAGCAGAGGTTCAGGTACTGGAAACACCATATATTTT.

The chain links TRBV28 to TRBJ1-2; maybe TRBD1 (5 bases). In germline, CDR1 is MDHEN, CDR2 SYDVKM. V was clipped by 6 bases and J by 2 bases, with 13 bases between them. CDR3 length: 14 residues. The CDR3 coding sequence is TGTGCCAGCAGGGGTGGCAGGGAAAACTATGGCTACACCTTC. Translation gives CASRGGRENYGYTF.

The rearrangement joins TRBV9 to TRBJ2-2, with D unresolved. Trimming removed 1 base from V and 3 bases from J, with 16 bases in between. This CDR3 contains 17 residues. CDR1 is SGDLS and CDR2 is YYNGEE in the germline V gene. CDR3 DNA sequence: TGTGCCAGCAGCGTAAGTGGCCTGGTGGTTGACACCGGGGAGCTGTTTTTT. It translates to CASSVSGLVVDTGELFF.

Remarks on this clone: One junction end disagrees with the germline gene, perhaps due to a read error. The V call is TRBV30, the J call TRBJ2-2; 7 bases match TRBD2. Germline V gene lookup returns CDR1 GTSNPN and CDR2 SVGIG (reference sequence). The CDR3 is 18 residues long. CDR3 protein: CASSVSLGRQITGGELFF. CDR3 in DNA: TGTGCCTCGAGTGTCTCACTCGGGAGGCAAATTACCGGTGGGGAGCTGTTTTTT.